The 32 T cell receptor beta chains listed next were all sequenced from one sample in a study of memory CD4+ T cells and cytomegalovirus serostatus. The assay was immunoSEQ multiplex PCR, and TCRdb's table has in-frame clones only and misses some. The data show approximately 88,000 clones, roughly 80% seen once. Single viable CD3+CD4+CD8-CD45RO+ cells were sorted as the memory CD4+ T cells. Sequencing input: memory CD4+ T cells from blood. The receptors come from an adult in good health and CMV-seropositive.

The CDR3 reads CASSRGGGSYGEQFF. As DNA, the CDR3 is TGTGCCAGCAGCCGAGGGGGCGGGAGTTACGGTGAGCAGTTCTTC. This sequence joins TRBV7-9 and TRBJ2-1; D tentatively reads TRBD1 or TRBD2 (7 bases each). The CDR3 covers 15 residues. CDR1 is SEHNR, CDR2 FQNEAQ, per germline (reference sequence). V lost 5 bases and J lost 9, with 20 bases in between.

V is TRBV5-1 and J is TRBJ2-1; maybe TRBD2 (6 bases). Trimming left V 9 bases short and J 0 bases short, with 10 bases between. This CDR3 contains 13 residues. Germline loops: CDR1 SGHRS, CDR2 YFSETQ. The CDR3 coding sequence is TGCGCCACCGGGAGTGGCTCCTACAATGAGCAGTTCTTC. Amino acids: CATGSGSYNEQFF.

This chain uses TRBV5-1 with TRBJ2-5; 14 nucleotides line up with TRBD2. The germline V gene encodes CDR1 SGHRS and CDR2 YFSETQ. Losses at the gene ends were 4 bases for V and 2 bases for J; bases not matched to a gene: 7. The CDR3 runs 17 residues. Here the CDR3 DNA reads TGCGCCAGCAGCCCCGGGACTAGCGGGAGCTGGCAAGAGACCCAGTACTTC. Its protein is CASSPGTSGSWQETQYF.

This clone was detected once. The rearrangement links TRBV28 to TRBJ2-3, with 10 bases aligning to TRBD1. Trimming removed 8 bases from V and 8 bases from J; junction bases left unmatched: 10. This CDR3 contains 14 residues. Per germline, CDR1 MDHEN and CDR2 SYDVKM. The CDR3 nucleotides are TGTGCCAGCGTGGAAGGGACAGGGGATGGTACGCAGTATTTT. Amino acids: CASVEGTGDGTQYF.

The chain joins TRBV4-2 to TRBJ2-7, with 11 bases identical to TRBD2. The CDR3 is 15 residues long. The ends lost 0 bases at V and 7 bases at J; junction bases unmatched: 5. Germline V gene lookup returns CDR1 LGHNA and CDR2 YNFKEQ. The CDR3 nucleotides read TGTGCCAGCAGCCAAGAGACTAGCGGGATTGAAGAGCAGTACTTC. Residues: CASSQETSGIEEQYF.

The genes are TRBV18 and TRBJ1-5; TRBD1 aligns across 7 bases. In germline, CDR1 is KGHSH, CDR2 LQKENI. V shed 3 bases and J 0 bases; nucleotides not matched to a gene: 11. The CDR3 extends over 18 amino acids. The CDR3 reads CASSPRSGTADSNQPQHF. The CDR3 DNA sequence: TGTGCCAGCTCACCGCGCTCCGGGACAGCGGATAGCAATCAGCCCCAGCATTTT.

The chain is built from TRBV9 and TRBJ2-6; no reliable D call. From germline, CDR1 is SGDLS and CDR2 YYNGEE. Trimming took off 3 bases at V and 0 bases at J, with 10 bases between the two ends. There are 16 residues in the CDR3. In DNA, the CDR3 is TGTGCCAGCAGCGGATATATCCTCTCTGGGGCCAACGTCCTGACTTTC. Translation: CASSGYILSGANVLTF. The full variable domain, completed using reference TRBV9 and TRBJ2-6, is DSGVTQTPKHLITATGQRVTLRCSPRSGDLSVYWYQQSLDQGLQFLIQYYNGEERAKGNILERFSAQQFPDLHSELNLSSLELGDSALYFCASSGYILSGANVLTFGAGSRLTVL.

The chain couples TRBV28 to TRBJ1-5; no definite D call. Trimming removed 4 bases at V and 2 bases at J, with 12 bases between. Per germline, CDR1 MDHEN and CDR2 SYDVKM. The CDR3 is 15 amino acids. The CDR3 nucleotides are TGTGCCAGCAGTTCTGACATGGCCGGCAATCAGCCCCAGCATTTT. Translation gives CASSSDMAGNQPQHF. Full variable domain (outside the CDR3, taken from reference TRBV28 and TRBJ1-5): DVKVTQSSRYLVKRTGEKVFLECVQDMDHENMFWYRQDPGLGLRLIYFSYDVKMKEKGDIPEGYSVSREKKERFSLILESASTNQTSMYLCASSSDMAGNQPQHFGDGTRLSIL.

The count of this clone is one. The chain employs TRBV5-4 and TRBJ2-2; 9 positions agree with TRBD2. Germline CDR1 and CDR2: SGHNT and YYREEE (reference sequence). The CDR3 totals 15 residues. J was trimmed by 7 bases and V by 5 bases; bases with no gene match: 9. The chain's CDR3 is CASRSLAGTNGELFF. Written as DNA, the CDR3 is TGTGCCAGCAGATCTCTAGCGGGAACGAACGGGGAGCTGTTTTTT.

The rearrangement links TRBV7-3 to TRBJ2-3, with D tentatively TRBD2 (5 bases). Trimming cost V 3 bases and J 5 bases, with 9 bases left between them. The CDR3 consists of 13 residues. Germline V CDR1 and CDR2: SGHTA, FQGTGA. The CDR3 region is CASSFVEGDTQYF. CDR3 bases: TGTGCCAGCAGCTTCGTCGAGGGAGATACGCAGTATTTT.

This chain links TRBV6-1 with TRBJ2-7; perhaps TRBD1 as D (6 bases). V was pared by 2 bases and J by 3 bases, with 14 bases between. The CDR3 has 15 amino acids. The germline gives CDR1 MNHNS, CDR2 SASEGT. The CDR3 coding sequence is TGTGCCAGCAGTGAAATGGGGGACACCTACTACGAGCAGTACTTC. Its protein is CASSEMGDTYYEQYF.

A few counts support this clone. The V and J genes are TRBV11-2 and TRBJ2-1; D possibly corresponds to TRBD2 (5 bases). The CDR3 length is 14 residues. Germline lookup yields CDR1 SGHAT and CDR2 FQNNGV. V was clipped by 3 bases and J by 1 base, with 7 bases between them. The CDR3: CASSFRGSYNEQFF. The CDR3 nucleotides are TGTGCCAGCAGCTTCCGCGGGTCCTACAATGAGCAGTTCTTC.

This rearrangement joins TRBV28 to TRBJ2-7; 9 bases are a match to TRBD1. From germline, CDR1 is MDHEN and CDR2 SYDVKM. With V trimmed by 5 bases and J by 3 bases, 5 bases remained unmatched. This CDR3 is built from 14 residues. This CDR3 reads CASSRPGQGYEQYF. In DNA form, the CDR3 reads TGTGCCAGCAGTCGACCGGGACAGGGCTACGAGCAGTACTTC.

This clone was found once. This sequence joins TRBV28 and TRBJ1-2; no clear D. The V gene lost 3 bases and the J gene lost 2 bases, with 7 bases spanning the gap. Germline V lookup: CDR1 MDHEN, CDR2 SYDVKM. CDR3 length equals 13 residues. The CDR3, as DNA: TGTGCCAGCAGTTTCGGCAGGAACTATGGCTACACCTTC. Its protein is CASSFGRNYGYTF.

This clone occurred once. CDR3 protein: CASSLWGLARNTGELFF. CDR3 sequence (DNA): TGTGCCAGCAGTTTATGGGGACTAGCGAGGAACACCGGGGAGCTGTTTTTT. The chain couples TRBV27 to TRBJ2-2, with TRBD2 identical over 10 bases. The CDR3 loop spans 17 amino acids. CDR1 and CDR2 from the germline V gene are MNHEY and SMNVEV (reference sequence). The trim removed 1 base at V and 1 base at J, leaving 3 bases unmatched.

This clone was observed many times. The V call is TRBV5-4, the J call TRBJ1-4; 10 bases match TRBD1. The V and J ends lost 6 bases and 9 bases, in that order; junction bases with no gene match: 5. The V gene's germline CDR1 is SGHNT and CDR2 YYREEE (reference sequence). The CDR3 consists of 13 residues. This CDR3 reads CASTPGQGQKLFF. The CDR3 DNA sequence: TGTGCCAGCACCCCGGGACAGGGGCAAAAACTGTTTTTT.

The chain couples TRBV5-6 to TRBJ2-1; TRBD1 might be the D (6 bases). This CDR3 is 19 amino acids long. Trimming left V 4 bases short and J 2 bases short, with 25 bases between. Per germline, CDR1 SGHDT and CDR2 YYEEEE. CDR3 residues: CASSLQGYAGLRPYNEQFF. The CDR3 DNA is TGTGCCAGCAGCCTGCAGGGGTACGCCGGACTTCGACCCTACAATGAGCAGTTCTTC. The variable domain in full, with the rest retrieved from reference TRBV5-6 and TRBJ2-1, is DAGVTQSPTHLIKTRGQQVTLRCSPKSGHDTVSWYQQALGQGPQFIFQYYEEEERQRGNFPDRFSGHQFPNYSSELNVNALLLGDSALYLCASSLQGYAGLRPYNEQFFGPGTRLTVL.

This clone was detected many times. The V call is TRBV9, the J call TRBJ2-5, with a tentative D call TRBD1 (6 bases). Looked up from germline, CDR1 is SGDLS and CDR2 is YYNGEE. Between the trimmed V and J ends, which lost 0 bases and 4 bases, there was a span of 13 bases. The CDR3 runs to 15 residues. CDR3 nucleotide sequence: TGTGCCAGCAGCGTAGGATCAGGGGCTGGAGAGACCCAGTACTTC. It codes for CASSVGSGAGETQYF.

The gene calls are TRBV5-5 and TRBJ2-7, with TRBD2 matching over 14 bases. V dropped 0 bases and J dropped 9; count of bases not matched to a gene: 11. Germline CDR1 and CDR2: SGHKS and YYEKEE (reference sequence). This CDR3 contains 17 residues. The CDR3 DNA is TGTGCCAGCAGCTTGGATCCCCCGGGACTAGCGGGAGACGGGCAGTACTTC. This encodes CASSLDPPGLAGDGQYF.

CDR3 sequence reads: CASRPVPWGSQPQHF. In DNA form, the CDR3 reads TGTGCCAGCAGACCTGTTCCTTGGGGGAGTCAGCCCCAGCATTTT. The chain has TRBV5-5 and TRBJ1-5, with D perhaps matching TRBD1 (5 bases). The V end lost 5 bases, the J end lost 6 bases, and 18 bases lay between the germline ends. CDR3 length: 15 amino acids. Per germline, CDR1 SGHKS and CDR2 YYEKEE (reference sequence).

As to this clone: A read error may produce the germline difference seen at one junction end. This chain connects TRBV28 to TRBJ1-5; D is possibly TRBD1 (5 bases). Germline V gene data show CDR1 as MDHEN and CDR2 as SYDVKM. The CDR3 runs to 13 residues. CDR3 protein: CASSSPQGQTQHF. The CDR3 DNA reads TGTGCCAGCAGTTCGCCCCAGGGTCAGACCCAGCATTTT.

The chain links TRBV11-2 to TRBJ2-3; D possibly corresponds to TRBD2 (7 bases). The CDR3 is 17 amino acids. CDR1 SGHAT and CDR2 FQNNGV come from the germline V gene. Trimming removed 2 bases at V and 3 bases at J, with 18 bases between. The CDR3 loop is CASSLRAGARGTDTQYF. For the CDR3, the DNA is TGTGCCAGCAGCTTACGCGCGGGGGCGCGAGGGACAGATACGCAGTATTTT. Full variable domain (remainder filled in from reference TRBV11-2 and TRBJ2-3): EAGVAQSPRYKIIEKRQSVAFWCNPISGHATLYWYQQILGQGPKLLIQFQNNGVVDDSQLPKDRFSAERLKGVDSTLKIQPAKLEDSAVYLCASSLRAGARGTDTQYFGPGTRLTVL.

The rearrangement uses TRBV5-5 and TRBJ2-2; D remains unclear. V dropped 6 bases and J dropped 7 bases, with 13 bases sitting between them. The CDR3 is 13 residues long. CDR1 is SGHKS and CDR2 is YYEKEE in the germline V gene (reference sequence). The CDR3 region is CASTATTDGELFF. The DNA for the CDR3 is TGTGCCAGCACCGCCACGACGGACGGGGAGCTGTTTTTT.

Regarding this clone: Mismatch with germline at one junction end may stem from a read error. The V and J genes are TRBV28 and TRBJ1-5, with no clear D. Germline V gene sequence: CDR1 MDHEN, CDR2 SYDVKM. This CDR3 comprises 13 residues. CDR3 sequence: CASSRDSNQSQHF. The CDR3 region has the DNA TGTGCCAGCAGTCGGGATAGCAATCAGTCCCAGCATTTT. The full variable domain, with the rest looked up from reference TRBV28 and TRBJ1-5, is DVKVTQSSRYLVKRTGEKVFLECVQDMDHENMFWYRQDPGLGLRLIYFSYDVKMKEKGDIPEGYSVSREKKERFSLILESASTNQTSMYLCASSRDSNQSQHFGDGTRLSIL.

V gene TRBV2 combines with J gene TRBJ2-2; 7 nucleotides match TRBD1. The germline gives CDR1 SNHLY, CDR2 FYNNEI. The V and J ends lost 6 bases and 3 bases, in that order; junction bases with no gene match: 7. The CDR3 spans 15 residues. Here the CDR3 reads CASRKEGADTGELFF. CDR3 DNA sequence: TGTGCCAGCAGGAAAGAGGGGGCAGACACCGGGGAGCTGTTTTTT.

The gene calls are TRBV6-1 and TRBJ2-3; D gene ambiguous. The germline CDR1 and CDR2 sequences are MNHNS and SASEGT. V lost 4 bases and J 6 bases, leaving 14 bases between the germline ends. This CDR3 has 14 residues. The CDR3: CASSARPVTDTQYF. CDR3 DNA sequence: TGTGCCAGCAGTGCCCGACCAGTCACGGATACGCAGTATTTT.

This clone showed up just a few times. CDR3 coding DNA: TGTGCCAGTAGTATAGACAGGGGGTCCAACTATGGCTACACCTTC. Residues: CASSIDRGSNYGYTF. This chain uses TRBV19 with TRBJ1-2, with 7 nucleotides matching TRBD1. V shed 0 bases and J 2 bases; nucleotides not matched to a gene: 3. The V gene's germline CDR1 is LNHDA and CDR2 SQIVND (reference sequence). This CDR3 is 15 amino acids long.

The CDR3 protein is CASSQDPAAEHRNTIYF. CDR3 in DNA: TGTGCCAGCAGCCAAGATCCCGCGGCCGAGCATCGAAACACCATATATTTT. The genes are TRBV4-2 and TRBJ1-3; D uncertain. This CDR3 spans 17 amino acids. V dropped 0 bases and J dropped 5 bases, with 17 bases sitting between them. Germline-derived CDR1 and CDR2 are LGHNA and YNFKEQ.

There are a few counts of this clone. The rearrangement joins TRBV20-1 to TRBJ2-3; a weak D match, TRBD2 (5 bases). The CDR3 covers 11 residues. In germline, CDR1 is DFQATT, CDR2 SNEGSKA (reference sequence). The CDR3 spells CAGGPADTQYF. Written as DNA, the CDR3 is TGCGCCGGAGGCCCCGCAGATACGCAGTATTTT.

This sequence joins TRBV5-4 and TRBJ2-7; 9 bases are a match to TRBD1. CDR1 and CDR2 from the germline V gene are SGHNT and YYREEE (reference sequence). Losses at the gene ends were 2 bases for V and 0 bases for J; bases not matched to a gene: 3. The CDR3 runs 15 residues. CDR3 sequence reads: CASSFDRGASYEQYF. For the CDR3, the DNA is TGTGCCAGCAGCTTCGACAGGGGGGCCTCCTACGAGCAGTACTTC.

The chain carries TRBV23-1 and TRBJ1-2, with D maybe TRBD1 (5 bases). TRBV23-1 is treated as an ORF (open reading frame) with a function not yet certain. CDR3 length equals 15 residues. Trimming removed 8 bases from V and 6 bases from J, with 22 bases in between. For the CDR3, the DNA is TGCGCCAGCTTCCTGAAGGGGCCGGTGGAAGATGGCTACACCTTC. It is translated as CASFLKGPVEDGYTF.

This sequence joins TRBV28 and TRBJ1-2; TRBD1 agrees at 7 bases. The length of the CDR3 is 14 residues. The V and J ends lost 5 bases and 5 bases, in that order; junction bases with no gene match: 8. The germline CDR1 and CDR2 sequences are MDHEN and SYDVKM. As DNA, the CDR3 is TGTGCCAGCAGTCTCCACCCACAGGGGTATGGCTACACCTTC. Its translation: CASSLHPQGYGYTF.